The TCR beta chain under discussion was sequenced for a study of blood T cell repertoires in COVID-19. Across the whole study: Whether acute or convalescent, the COVID-19 samples came from the United States, Italy and Spain. T cells, B-cell-depleted T cells, or PBMCs supplied cDNA or gDNA.

This clone appeared once. TCRdb's copy holds only in-frame clones and misses some; the assay was immunoSEQ multiplex PCR. The sample has approximately 300,000 clones, roughly 90% seen once; the top ten hold about 6%. Trimming at V came to 0 bases and at J to 4 bases, leaving 15 bases not matched to a gene. Germline V gene data show CDR1 as LGHNA and CDR2 as YNFKEQ. The CDR3 length is 19 residues. The sequenced material came from peripheral blood. The origin of this receptor is a man aged 18 to 30 who had recovered from COVID-19. The rearrangement uses TRBV4-2 and TRBJ2-5; 9 nucleotides align to TRBD2. The CDR3 is CASSQEAHRPAGGPETQYF. In DNA form, the CDR3 reads TGTGCCAGCAGCCAAGAAGCCCATCGTCCAGCGGGGGGCCCAGAGACCCAGTACTTC.